The TCR beta chain under discussion was sequenced for a study of blood T cell repertoires in COVID-19. Across the study: Researchers got acute and convalescent COVID-19 samples from the United States, Italy and Spain. T cells, B-cell-depleted T cells, or PBMCs provided the cDNA or gDNA that served as material.

Authors' data handling: Scientists estimated how many nucleated cells there were by amplifying reference gene primers. Sequencing was performed with immunoSEQ multiplex PCR; in TCRdb, only in-frame clones are kept and a portion is missing. V, J and clone size were drawn from that table, and D and trimming were deduced from the DNA. The table has about 120,000 clones, about 90% seen once. V shed 8 bases, J shed 8 bases, and the junction held 10 bases outside the gene matches. CDR1 LNHDA and CDR2 SQIVND come from the germline V gene (reference sequence). CDR3 length: 13 residues. This TCR came from a human donor in a cohort sampled during active COVID-19. This chain connects TRBV19 to TRBJ1-2; TRBD1 matches at 8 bases. Sequences were obtained from peripheral blood. As DNA, the CDR3 is TGTGCCAGTCGTTCAGGGGGCGTAGAGGGCTACACCTTC. Protein sequence: CASRSGGVEGYTF.